This TCR beta chain was captured by sequencing in a study of blood T cell repertoires in COVID-19. Study-wide background: T cells, B-cell-depleted T cells, or PBMCs supplied cDNA or gDNA.

In the authors' methods: The authors estimated nucleated cell counts from reference gene primer amplification. Here immunoSEQ multiplex PCR was the method, and the copy in TCRdb shows in-frame clones only, minus some. V and J calls and clone size come straight from that table; D and trimming were deduced from the DNA. The sample gives roughly 200,000 clones, under 90% of which show up once; roughly 10% is in the top ten. The Seattle patients, enrolled during active infection, were followed longitudinally. The V end was cut by 0 bases, the J end by 3 bases, with 11 bases between. Per germline, CDR1 SEHNR and CDR2 FQNEAQ (reference sequence). CDR3 length: 15 residues.

The sequence was obtained from a woman aged 80 or older with COVID-19, enrolled during active disease. J is TRBJ1-1 and V is TRBV7-9; D uncertain. The sample consisted of peripheral blood. Written as DNA, the CDR3 is TGTGCCAGCAGCTTAGCGGGCGGGATTCACACTGAAGCTTTCTTT. Translated: CASSLAGGIHTEAFF. Based on the CDR3 plus reference TRBV7-9 and TRBJ1-1, the full variable domain is DTGVSQNPRHKITKRGQNVTFRCDPISEHNRLYWYRQTLGQGPEFLTYFQNEAQLEKSRLLSDRFSAERPKGSFSTLEIQRTEQGDSAMYLCASSLAGGIHTEAFFGQGTRLTVV.